This T cell receptor beta chain was profiled in a study of cytomegalovirus exposure and HLA in healthy donors. 13 Jbeta primers and 60 Vbeta primers were used for the PCR. TCRdb keeps only in-frame clones here, not all; method: immunoSEQ multiplex PCR. This sample has about 120,000 clones, with 75% to 85% found just once. V lost 11 bases and J lost 2, with 14 bases in between. Germline CDR1 and CDR2: MDHEN and SYDVKM. This CDR3 region has 13 residues. Material for sequencing was PBMCs. The receptor was isolated from a male donor in good health and CMV-seropositive. The chain has TRBV28 and TRBJ2-3; D is perhaps TRBD2 (7 bases). DNA for the CDR3: TGTGCCCACGGGGGGCGGTTCACAGATACGCAGTATTTT. It translates to CAHGGRFTDTQYF.